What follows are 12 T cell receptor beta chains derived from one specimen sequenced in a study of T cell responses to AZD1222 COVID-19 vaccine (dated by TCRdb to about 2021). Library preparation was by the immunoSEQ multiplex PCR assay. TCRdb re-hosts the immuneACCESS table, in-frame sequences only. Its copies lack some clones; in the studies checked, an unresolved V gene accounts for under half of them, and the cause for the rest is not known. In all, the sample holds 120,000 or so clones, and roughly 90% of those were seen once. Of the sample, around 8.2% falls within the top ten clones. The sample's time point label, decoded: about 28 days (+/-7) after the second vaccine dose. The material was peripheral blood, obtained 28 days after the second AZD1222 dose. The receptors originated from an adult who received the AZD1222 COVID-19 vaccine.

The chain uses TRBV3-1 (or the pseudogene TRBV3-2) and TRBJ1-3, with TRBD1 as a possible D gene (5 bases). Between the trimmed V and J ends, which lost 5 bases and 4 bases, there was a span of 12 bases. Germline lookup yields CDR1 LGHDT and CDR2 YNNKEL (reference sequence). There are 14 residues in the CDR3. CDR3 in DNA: TGTGCCAGCAGCTCCCCCAGGGAGGGAAACACCATATATTTT. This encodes CASSSPREGNTIYF.

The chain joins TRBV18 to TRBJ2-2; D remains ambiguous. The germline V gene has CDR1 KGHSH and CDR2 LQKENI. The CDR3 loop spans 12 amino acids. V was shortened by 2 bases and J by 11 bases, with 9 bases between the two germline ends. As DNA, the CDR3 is TGTGCCAGCTCACCAAACGCCCGTGAGCTGTTTTTT. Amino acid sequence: CASSPNARELFF. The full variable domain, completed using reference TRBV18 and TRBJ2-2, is NAGVMQNPRHLVRRRGQEARLRCSPMKGHSHVYWYRQLPEEGLKFMVYLQKENIIDESGMPKERFSAEFPKEGPSILRIQQVVRGDSAAYFCASSPNARELFFGEGSRLTVL.

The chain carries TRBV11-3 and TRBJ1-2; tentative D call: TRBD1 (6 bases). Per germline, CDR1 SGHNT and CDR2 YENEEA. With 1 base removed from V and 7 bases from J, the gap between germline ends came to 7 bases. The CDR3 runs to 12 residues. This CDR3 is CASSLGDTGYTF. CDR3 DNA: TGTGCCAGCAGCTTAGGGGACACTGGCTACACCTTC. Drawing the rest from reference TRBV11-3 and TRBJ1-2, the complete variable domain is EAGVVQSPRYKIIEKKQPVAFWCNPISGHNTLYWYLQNLGQGPELLIRYENEEAVDDSQLPKDRFSAERLKGVDSTLKIQPAELGDSAVYLCASSLGDTGYTFGSGTRLTVV.

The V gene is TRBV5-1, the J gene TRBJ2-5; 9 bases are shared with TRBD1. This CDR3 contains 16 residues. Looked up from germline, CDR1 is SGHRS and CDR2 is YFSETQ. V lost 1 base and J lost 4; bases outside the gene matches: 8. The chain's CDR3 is CASSLLTGGSSETQYF. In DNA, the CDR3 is TGCGCCAGCAGCTTGTTAACAGGGGGCTCATCAGAGACCCAGTACTTC.

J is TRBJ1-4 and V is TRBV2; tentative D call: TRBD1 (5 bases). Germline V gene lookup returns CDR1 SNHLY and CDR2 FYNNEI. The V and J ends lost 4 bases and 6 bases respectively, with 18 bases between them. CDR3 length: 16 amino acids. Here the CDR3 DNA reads TGTGCCAGCAGTGGGGAAATCAAGGCCAGGGATGAAAAACTGTTTTTT. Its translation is CASSGEIKARDEKLFF.

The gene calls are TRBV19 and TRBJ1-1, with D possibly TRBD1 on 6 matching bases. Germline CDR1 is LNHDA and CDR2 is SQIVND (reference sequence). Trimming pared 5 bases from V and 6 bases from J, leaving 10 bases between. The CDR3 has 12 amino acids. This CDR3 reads CASSYTGSEAFF. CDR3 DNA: TGTGCCAGTAGTTATACAGGGTCTGAAGCTTTCTTT.

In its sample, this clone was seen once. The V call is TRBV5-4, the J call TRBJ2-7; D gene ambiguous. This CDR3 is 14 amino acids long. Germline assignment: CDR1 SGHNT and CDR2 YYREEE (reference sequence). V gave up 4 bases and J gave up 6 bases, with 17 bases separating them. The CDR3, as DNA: TGTGCCAGCAGCCCCTGGGATAGTAGACTCGAGCAGTACTTC. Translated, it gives CASSPWDSRLEQYF.

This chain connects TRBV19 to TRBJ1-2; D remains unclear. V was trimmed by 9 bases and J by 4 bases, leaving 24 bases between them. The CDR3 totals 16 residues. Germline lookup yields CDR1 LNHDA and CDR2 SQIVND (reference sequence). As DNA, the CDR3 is TGTGCCAGCGACATCGCCCCGGGCCGAGGGCCCTATGGCTACACCTTC. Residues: CASDIAPGRGPYGYTF. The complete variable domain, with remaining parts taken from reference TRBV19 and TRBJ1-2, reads DGGITQSPKYLFRKEGQNVTLSCEQNLNHDAMYWYRQDPGQGLRLIYYSQIVNDFQKGDIAEGYSVSREKKESFPLTVTSAQKNPTAFYLCASDIAPGRGPYGYTFGSGTRLTVV.

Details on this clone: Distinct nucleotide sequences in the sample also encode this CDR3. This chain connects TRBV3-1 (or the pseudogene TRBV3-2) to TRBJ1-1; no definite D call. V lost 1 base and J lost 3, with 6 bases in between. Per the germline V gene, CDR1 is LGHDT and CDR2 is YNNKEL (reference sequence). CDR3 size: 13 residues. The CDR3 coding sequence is TGTGCCAGCAGCCAAGGGGGTGACACTGAAGCTTTCTTT. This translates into CASSQGGDTEAFF.

CDR3 protein: CASSFDRNTEAFF. CDR3 DNA: TGTGCCAGCAGTTTCGACAGGAACACTGAAGCTTTCTTT. This chain connects TRBV27 to TRBJ1-1, with D perhaps TRBD1 (5 bases). Germline loops: CDR1 MNHEY, CDR2 SMNVEV (reference sequence). The CDR3 totals 13 residues. Trimming removed 3 bases from V and 1 base from J, with 6 bases in between.

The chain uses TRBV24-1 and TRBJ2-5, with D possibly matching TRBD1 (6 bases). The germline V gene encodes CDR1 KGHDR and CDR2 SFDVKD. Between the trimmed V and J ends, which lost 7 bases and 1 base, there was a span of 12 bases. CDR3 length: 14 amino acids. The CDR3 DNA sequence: TGTGCCACCAGCCAAACAGGGCCCCAAGAGACCCAGTACTTC. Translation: CATSQTGPQETQYF.

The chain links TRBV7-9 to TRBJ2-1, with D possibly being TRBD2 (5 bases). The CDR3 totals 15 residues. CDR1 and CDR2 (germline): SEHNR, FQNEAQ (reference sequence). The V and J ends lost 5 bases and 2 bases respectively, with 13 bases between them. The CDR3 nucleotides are TGTGCCAGCAGCCAGCTGAGGGCCGCCTACAATGAGCAGTTCTTC. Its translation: CASSQLRAAYNEQFF.